What follows are 8 T cell receptor beta chains derived from one specimen sequenced in a study of T cells after yellow fever vaccination. TCRdb re-analysed the 5' RACE reads in MiXCR, keeping a single row per CDR3 protein. This table has 150,000 to 200,000 distinct CDR3 sequences, approximately 10% appearing once. The source was CD8+ T cells sorted from PBMCs, collected 45 days after the yellow fever booster vaccination. These receptor sequences come from a man aged 18 to 30 who received the YFV17D yellow fever vaccine.

This clonotype came up many times. The chain recombines TRBV6-6 with TRBJ1-1; D is unclear. CDR1 is MNHNY and CDR2 is SVGAGI in the germline V gene (reference sequence). Trimming removed 2 bases from V and 2 bases from J, with 6 bases in between. There are 13 residues in the CDR3. The CDR3, as DNA: TGTGCCAGCAGTTACCTGACTAACACTGAAGCTTTCTTT. Amino acid sequence: CASSYLTNTEAFF.

The chain combines TRBV12-3 or TRBV12-4 with TRBJ2-7, with D uncertain. V dropped 3 bases and J dropped 6 bases, with 9 bases sitting between them. The CDR3 extends over 12 amino acids. This CDR3 is CASSFVGLEQYV. The CDR3 DNA reads TGTGCCAGCAGTTTCGTCGGGCTCGAGCAGTACGTC.

V and J are TRBV19 and TRBJ1-5; no clear D. Germline loops: CDR1 LNHDA, CDR2 SQIVND (reference sequence). Trimming left V 3 bases short and J 5 bases short, with 14 bases between. This CDR3 is 15 amino acids long. The CDR3 here is CASSIPWQDDQPQHF. The CDR3 bases are TGTGCCAGTAGTATCCCCTGGCAGGACGATCAGCCCCAGCATTTT.

The chain carries TRBV5-6 and TRBJ2-4; 7 bases line up with TRBD1. There are 14 residues in the CDR3. Germline V gene lookup returns CDR1 SGHDT and CDR2 YYEEEE. V shed 0 bases and J 5 bases; nucleotides not matched to a gene: 2. CDR3 region: CASSLEGTENIQYF. The CDR3 DNA reads TGTGCCAGCAGCTTGGAAGGGACAGAAAACATTCAGTACTTC.

J is TRBJ2-1 and V is TRBV15, with TRBD1 matching 7 bases. CDR1 is LNHNV, CDR2 YYDKDF, per germline (reference sequence). Trimming at V came to 6 bases and at J to 7 bases, leaving 18 bases not matched to a gene. The CDR3 runs 17 residues. The CDR3 DNA reads TGTGCCACCAGGCCCGGGACAGACACTCTGACGATAAATGAGCAGTTCTTC. Protein product: CATRPGTDTLTINEQFF.

The chain recombines TRBV27 with TRBJ2-3, with D perhaps TRBD2 (6 bases). Trimming removed 3 bases at V and 4 bases at J, with 17 bases between. The germline V gene encodes CDR1 MNHEY and CDR2 SMNVEV (reference sequence). The CDR3 has 16 amino acids. CDR3 region: CASSFNPDYIPDTQYF. The CDR3 DNA is TGTGCCAGCAGTTTTAACCCGGACTATATTCCAGATACGCAGTATTTT.

The chain couples TRBV4-1 to TRBJ2-1; possible D gene TRBD2, 6 bases. Trimming stripped 3 bases from V and 1 base from J, with 13 bases between. CDR1 is MGHRA and CDR2 is YSYEKL in the germline V gene. This CDR3 has 16 amino acids. CDR3 in DNA: TGCGCCAGCAGCCATTCCATCGGGGGATCCTACAATGAGCAGTTCTTC. Translating it yields CASSHSIGGSYNEQFF.

The rearrangement links TRBV12-3 or TRBV12-4 to TRBJ2-5; no firm D call. The CDR3 covers 13 residues. V lost 1 base and J 5 bases, leaving 8 bases between the germline ends. The CDR3, as DNA: TGTGCCAGCAGTTTAGTCCCATGGGAGACCCAGTACTTC. Translating it yields CASSLVPWETQYF.